The clone carrying this TCR beta chain was observed once. Its antigen remains unknown. Primers: 60 Vbeta forward and 13 Jbeta reverse. The protocol was immunoSEQ multiplex PCR, while the TCRdb copy is restricted to in-frame clones and leaves out a portion. The data hold 85,000 to 130,000 clones, with 70% to 80% observed a single time. This sample is part of a study of cytomegalovirus exposure and HLA in healthy donors. Notes on the study in general: TCR beta V- and J-gene trimming, according to a later analysis, was linked to a missense DCLRE1C variant.

This CDR3 has 14 residues. V lost 6 bases to trimming and J lost 2 bases; unmatched junction nucleotides: 6. Germline lookup yields CDR1 MDHEN and CDR2 SYDVKM. The receptor comes from a woman aged 18-35 years in good health and CMV-seropositive. The J gene is TRBJ1-1, the V gene TRBV28, with 7 bases identical to TRBD1. The sequenced material came from PBMCs. The CDR3 sequence: CASRDRAFNTEAFF. In DNA form, the CDR3 reads TGTGCCAGCAGAGACAGGGCTTTTAACACTGAAGCTTTCTTT.